The clone carrying this T cell receptor (beta chain) has just a few counts. The data derive from a study of T cell changes during pregnancy in multiple sclerosis. Only in-frame clones appear in the TCRdb table, and some are missing; sequencing was by immunoSEQ multiplex PCR. The sample shows around 97,000 clones, approximately 90% of them seen only once. This TCR came from a female donor in good health, enrolled as a control in a pregnancy study. Sequenced here: peripheral blood, sampled in the second trimester of pregnancy.

CDR3 amino acids: CASSQGLYNSPLHF. The CDR3 bases are TGCGCCAGCAGCCAAGGACTCTATAATTCACCCCTCCACTTT. The chain uses TRBV4-3 and TRBJ1-6, with no clear D. V dropped 1 base and J dropped 3 bases, with 4 bases sitting between them. This CDR3 has 14 residues. Germline assignment: CDR1 LGHNA and CDR2 YSLEER.